A single sample gave rise to the 6 T cell receptor beta chains below, sequenced in a study of shared clonotypes between healthy human individuals (TCRdb year 2020). Library preparation used the immunoSEQ multiplex PCR assay. The source is immuneACCESS, and TCRdb retained only in-frame sequences with V and J called. Part of the clones is not carried over; for the studies checked, unresolved V genes explain less than half of this, and the remainder is unexplained. The sample has around 2.5 million clones on record, under 95% of them singletons. Around 0.4% of the sample rests with the top ten. Sequencing was carried out using naive CD4+ T cells from PBMCs. The cell subset or site label of this sample denotes: CD45RA+ positively selected. The receptors derive from a man aged 18-30 years in good health. Some clones in this sample may be carry-over from other donors' samples.

This sequence joins TRBV5-6 and TRBJ1-1; maybe TRBD1 (5 bases). This CDR3 is built from 12 residues. V was clipped by 4 bases and J by 3 bases, with 7 bases between them. The germline V gene has CDR1 SGHDT and CDR2 YYEEEE. As DNA, the CDR3 is TGTGCCAGCAGCAGGGGCGACACTGAAGCTTTCTTT. Translating it yields CASSRGDTEAFF.

The chain employs TRBV27 and TRBJ2-1, with D unresolved. Between the trimmed V and J ends, which lost 5 bases and 8 bases, there was a span of 10 bases. This CDR3 has 12 amino acids. From germline, CDR1 is MNHEY and CDR2 SMNVEV (reference sequence). The CDR3: CASSTSGHEQFF. CDR3 nucleotides: TGTGCCAGCAGTACATCCGGACATGAGCAGTTCTTC.

The rearrangement joins TRBV9 to TRBJ1-5, with D tentatively TRBD1 (6 bases). V dropped 0 bases and J dropped 5 bases, with 12 bases sitting between them. CDR1 is SGDLS, CDR2 YYNGEE, per germline. CDR3 size: 15 residues. Written as DNA, the CDR3 is TGTGCCAGCAGCGTAGACCCAGGGGATCATCAGCCCCAGCATTTT. It specifies CASSVDPGDHQPQHF.

The chain links TRBV7-9 to TRBJ1-5; D is unclear. With 5 bases removed from V and 7 bases from J, the gap between germline ends came to 12 bases. The CDR3 is 13 residues long. Per germline, CDR1 SEHNR and CDR2 FQNEAQ (reference sequence). CDR3 sequence (DNA): TGTGCCAGCAGCCCCCCGACGGGACAGCCCCAGCATTTT. It codes for CASSPPTGQPQHF. Combining the CDR3 with reference TRBV7-9 and TRBJ1-5 gives the whole variable domain DTGVSQNPRHKITKRGQNVTFRCDPISEHNRLYWYRQTLGQGPEFLTYFQNEAQLEKSRLLSDRFSAERPKGSFSTLEIQRTEQGDSAMYLCASSPPTGQPQHFGDGTRLSIL.

V gene TRBV6-1 combines with J gene TRBJ2-3, with 8 bases that match TRBD2. The CDR3 has 13 amino acids. With V trimmed by 5 bases and J by 10 bases, 8 bases remained unmatched. Germline V CDR1 and CDR2: MNHNS, SASEGT. CDR3 amino acids: CASSSSGTGAQYF. The CDR3 nucleotides read TGTGCCAGCAGTAGTAGCGGGACTGGGGCGCAGTATTTT.

J is TRBJ2-7 and V is TRBV7-2; 8 bases are a match to TRBD1. The V gene's germline CDR1 is SGHTA and CDR2 FQGNSA. The V segment lost 1 base and the J segment 4 bases; nucleotides outside the gene matches: 6. CDR3 length equals 15 residues. The CDR3 region has the DNA TGTGCCAGCAGCTTAGTACCGGGACAGGAATACGAGCAGTACTTC. It yields the protein CASSLVPGQEYEQYF.